Listed below are T cell receptor beta chains from one sample, sequenced in a study of response to subunit inactivated influenza vaccine. TCRdb re-derived calls from the RT-PCR reads in MiXCR, one entry per CDR3 protein. This table holds just under 550,000 distinct CDR3 sequences, less than 25% found once. These data were likewise used in another study, on T cells expressing NK-cell markers.

The input for sequencing was CD4+ T cells sorted from PBMCs, taken 11 to 12 days after vaccination. These receptors were collected from a man aged 50 or older who received an inactivated influenza vaccine. The CDR3 runs from the conserved cysteine through the conserved F or W. D genes are given only for firm matches. Clone size is given for some rows only: seen once, a few or many times, or a class if the clone is expanded.

J gene	V gene	D gene	clone size	CDR3 DNA	CDR3 protein
TRBJ1-6	TRBV13	TRBD1	-	TGTGCCAGCAGCCCTAAGACAGGGAGTCGCGTTTCACCCCTCCACTTT	CASSPKTGSRVSPLHF
TRBJ2-7	TRBV3-1	-	-	TGTGCCAGCAGCCAGAGCGGACGCTACGAGCAGTACTTC	CASSQSGRYEQYF
TRBJ2-2	TRBV9	-	-	TGTGCCAGCAGCGTTTCTGGGAAAAGGACCGGGGAGCTGTTTTTT	CASSVSGKRTGELFF
TRBJ2-1	TRBV5-1	TRBD2	many	TGCGCCAGCAGCCCCAACGCGGGGGGTAACAATGAGCAGTTCTTC	CASSPNAGGNNEQFF
TRBJ2-2	TRBV7-3	-	-	TGTGCCAGCAGCTTGGACAGTGCAGCTGGGGAGCTGTTTTTT	CASSLDSAAGELFF
TRBJ2-1	TRBV7-2	TRBD1	few	TGTGCCAGCAGCTTAGTAAGGGGGCGTGAGCAGTTCTTC	CASSLVRGREQFF
TRBJ2-1	TRBV20-1	TRBD2	-	TGCAGTGCGCCGGGACTAGCGGGAGGGAGCTCCTACAATGAGCAGTTCTTC	CSAPGLAGGSSYNEQFF
TRBJ2-5	TRBV20-1	-	many	TGCAGTGCTAGTTCCCTCACTCGCTTGAGTCGAGGGGAGACCCAGTACTTC	CSASSLTRLSRGETQYF
TRBJ1-4	TRBV7-2	TRBD1	many	TGTGCCAGCAGCTTAGGGGACAGGGTGACGACTAATGAAAAACTGTTTTTT	CASSLGDRVTTNEKLFF
TRBJ2-7	TRBV5-1	-	-	TGCGCCAGCAGCCCATTCATAACAGGGGGCTCGGCTAGCGGGAACTACGAGCAGTACTTC	CASSPFITGGSASGNYEQYF
TRBJ2-2	TRBV30	-	-	TGTGCCTGGACCACTAGACGGACAATCTCGAACACCGGGGAGCTGTTTTTT	CAWTTRRTISNTGELFF
TRBJ2-7	TRBV14	TRBD1	few	TGTGCCAGCAGCCAGGCGACAGGGCGGTACGAGCAGTACTTC	CASSQATGRYEQYF
TRBJ2-7	TRBV2	-	many	TGTGCCAGCAGTGAAGTCGGCCAGGCAGGCGAGCAGTACTTC	CASSEVGQAGEQYF
TRBJ1-1	TRBV20-1	TRBD1	-	TGCAGTGCGGCCAGGGACAGCATGAACACTGAAGCTTTCTTT	CSAARDSMNTEAFF
TRBJ2-3	TRBV20-1	TRBD2	few	TGCAGTGCCGGGACTAGCGGGAGGAGCACAGATACGCAGTATTTT	CSAGTSGRSTDTQYF
TRBJ2-3	TRBV20-1	TRBD2	many	TGCAGTGCTAAGCGGGGGGGCCAGGCAGATACGCAGTATTTT	CSAKRGGQADTQYF
TRBJ2-1	TRBV20-1	TRBD2	-	TGCAGTGCCCCGGGACTAGCAACGAATGAGCAGTTCTTC	CSAPGLATNEQFF
TRBJ2-6	TRBV5-1	TRBD1	-	TGCGCCAGCAGCTTGGGAGGGACAGTCTCTGGGGCCAACGTCCTGACTTTC	CASSLGGTVSGANVLTF
TRBJ1-4	TRBV7-2	-	-	TGTGCCAGCGGAGCCCGTGGGGAAAAACTGTTTTTT	CASGARGEKLFF
TRBJ2-1	TRBV20-1	TRBD2	few	TGCAGTGCTAGCGGGACTAGCGGGAATCCCAATGAGCAGTTCTTC	CSASGTSGNPNEQFF
TRBJ1-3	TRBV7-2	-	-	TGTGCCAGCAGCTTAGCGCCCCCAGGGTCTGGAAACACCATATATTTT	CASSLAPPGSGNTIYF
TRBJ2-7	TRBV10-3	-	few	TGTGCCACCGAGAATTGGGACACTACCTACGAGCAGTACTTC	CATENWDTTYEQYF
TRBJ1-2	TRBV7-2	-	-	TGTGCCAGCAGCTCACGCCGATCGGGTGGCTACACCTTC	CASSSRRSGGYTF
TRBJ2-7	TRBV7-6	-	few	TGTGCCAGCAGCCCCAGGGCACAACCCTACGAGCAGTACTTC	CASSPRAQPYEQYF
TRBJ1-1	TRBV4-1	TRBD1	-	TGCGCCAGCAGCCAACTCCGGACAGGGGGGAGGACTGAAGCTTTCTTT	CASSQLRTGGRTEAFF
TRBJ2-3	TRBV6-1	-	few	TGTGCCAGCAAGGGGGGCCGTGCGGTAGCAGATACGCAGTATTTT	CASKGGRAVADTQYF
TRBJ1-5	TRBV11-2	-	few	TGTGCCAGCAGCCCCGGCAGAAATCAGCCCCAGCATTTT	CASSPGRNQPQHF
TRBJ2-5	TRBV10-3	TRBD2	few	TGTGCCATCAGTGAGCTGGCGGGAGCCACGGAGACCCAGTACTTC	CAISELAGATETQYF
TRBJ1-1	TRBV6-5	-	-	TGTGCCAGCAGTTGGAAGGCCGGTGGACACACTGAAGCTTTCTTT	CASSWKAGGHTEAFF
TRBJ2-1	TRBV12-3/TRBV12-4	TRBD1	once	TGTGCCAGCAGCTCCGGGACAGTCTTCCCGAGCTCCTACAATGAGCAGTTCTTC	CASSSGTVFPSSYNEQFF
TRBJ2-3	TRBV12-3/TRBV12-4	-	many	TGTGCCAGTTACCGCACAGATACGCAGTATTTT	CASYRTDTQYF
TRBJ2-1	TRBV20-1	TRBD2	-	TGCAGTGCGACCGGGGGACTAGCGAATTACAATGAGCAGTTCTTC	CSATGGLANYNEQFF
TRBJ2-2	TRBV29-1	-	once	TGCAGCACCAGGGCCACCGGGGAGCTGTTTTTT	CSTRATGELFF
TRBJ2-1	TRBV6-1	-	-	TGTGCCAGCAGGGGGGGGACAGCCCTCCCCAATGAGCAGTTCTTC	CASRGGTALPNEQFF
TRBJ2-1	TRBV5-8	TRBD2	-	TGTGCCAGCAGCTTGTACAGCGGGGTAGTCTACAATGAGCAGTTCTTC	CASSLYSGVVYNEQFF
TRBJ2-1	TRBV6-5	TRBD2	-	TGTGCCAGCAGTTATGATAGCGGGAGGGCCAGGGGTGAGCAGTTCTTC	CASSYDSGRARGEQFF
TRBJ2-5	TRBV10-3	-	few	TGTGCCATCAGTGAGCAGGAAGAGACCCAGTACTTC	CAISEQEETQYF
TRBJ2-5	TRBV6-2/TRBV6-3	TRBD2	-	TGTGCCAGCAGTTGGACTAGCGGGGGACCTCGTGGGATGAAGACCCAGTACTTC	CASSWTSGGPRGMKTQYF
TRBJ2-1	TRBV7-9	TRBD2	-	TGTGCCAGCAGCTCCACCGGACTAGCGGGAGGGCCCGGCTCCTACAATGAGCAGTTCTTC	CASSSTGLAGGPGSYNEQFF
TRBJ2-5	TRBV20-1	-	many	TGCAGTGCCTATCCCCACGGGAATCGACAAGAGACCCAGTACTTC	CSAYPHGNRQETQYF
TRBJ1-1	TRBV10-3	-	few	TGTGCCATCAGGTTTGCTCTGGGCACTGAAGCTTTCTTT	CAIRFALGTEAFF
TRBJ2-2	TRBV28	TRBD2	few	TGTGCCAGCAGTTTATCCCCGACTAGCGGGAGGGCGGTCGGGGAGCTGTTTTTT	CASSLSPTSGRAVGELFF
TRBJ2-5	TRBV15	-	-	TGTGCCACCAGCAGAAGGATCGACCAAGAGACCCAGTACTTC	CATSRRIDQETQYF
TRBJ1-2	TRBV12-3/TRBV12-4	-	-	TGTGCCAGCAGTCCGGATGACAGTAACTATGGCTACACCTTC	CASSPDDSNYGYTF
TRBJ2-7	TRBV5-6	-	few	TGTGCCAGCAGCTTGGACCCTAACACGAACGAGCAGTACTTC	CASSLDPNTNEQYF
TRBJ1-2	TRBV6-6	-	-	TGTGCCAGCAGTCGATTAAACAGGGACGGCTACACCTTC	CASSRLNRDGYTF
TRBJ2-6	TRBV6-2/TRBV6-3	TRBD1	-	TGTGCCAGCAGGCTAGACAGGGGGCGCGTTTTGGGAGCGGGGGCCAACGTCCTGACTTTC	CASRLDRGRVLGAGANVLTF
TRBJ2-4	TRBV24-1	TRBD1	-	TGTGCCACCAGTGAAGCCTGGACAGGGGACATTCAGTACTTC	CATSEAWTGDIQYF